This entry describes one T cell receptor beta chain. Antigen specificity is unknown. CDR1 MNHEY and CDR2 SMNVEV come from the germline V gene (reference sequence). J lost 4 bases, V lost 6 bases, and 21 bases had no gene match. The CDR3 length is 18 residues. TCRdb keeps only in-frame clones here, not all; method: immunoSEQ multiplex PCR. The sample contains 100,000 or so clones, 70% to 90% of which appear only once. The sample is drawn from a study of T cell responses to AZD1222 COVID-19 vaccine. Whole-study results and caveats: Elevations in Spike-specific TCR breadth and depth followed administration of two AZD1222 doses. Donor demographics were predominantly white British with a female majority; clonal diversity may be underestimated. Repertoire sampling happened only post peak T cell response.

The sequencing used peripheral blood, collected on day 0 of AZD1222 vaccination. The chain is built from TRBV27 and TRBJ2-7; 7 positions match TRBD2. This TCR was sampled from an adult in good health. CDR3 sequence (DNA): TGTGCCAGCAGCAGAGAGACAATAGTGGGCGGGAGATGGTACGAGCAGTACTTC. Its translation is CASSRETIVGGRWYEQYF.